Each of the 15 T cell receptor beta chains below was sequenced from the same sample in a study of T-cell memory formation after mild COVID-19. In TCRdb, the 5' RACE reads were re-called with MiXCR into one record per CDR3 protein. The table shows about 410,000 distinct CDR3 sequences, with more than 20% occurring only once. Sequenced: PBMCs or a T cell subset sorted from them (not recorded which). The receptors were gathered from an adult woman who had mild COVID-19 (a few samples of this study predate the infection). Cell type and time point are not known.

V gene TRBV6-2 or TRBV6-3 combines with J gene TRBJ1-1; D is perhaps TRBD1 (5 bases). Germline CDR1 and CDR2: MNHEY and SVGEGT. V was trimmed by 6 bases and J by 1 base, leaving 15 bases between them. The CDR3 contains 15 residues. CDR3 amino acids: CASSKVGRTNTEAFF. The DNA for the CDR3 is TGTGCCAGCAGCAAAGTGGGACGGACGAACACTGAAGCTTTCTTT.

The CDR3 here is CAWSRGPTGELFF. DNA for the CDR3: TGTGCCTGGAGTAGGGGCCCCACCGGGGAGCTGTTTTTT. This chain joins TRBV30 and TRBJ2-2; weak D call: TRBD1 (5 bases). CDR3 length equals 13 residues. Per the germline V gene, CDR1 is GTSNPN and CDR2 is SVGIG (reference sequence). V gave up 2 bases and J gave up 4 bases, with 8 bases separating them.

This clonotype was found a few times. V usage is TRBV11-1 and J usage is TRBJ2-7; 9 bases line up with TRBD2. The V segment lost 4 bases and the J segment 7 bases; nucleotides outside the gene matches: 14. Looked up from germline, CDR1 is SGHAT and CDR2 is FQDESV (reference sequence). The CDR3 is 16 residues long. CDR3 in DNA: TGTGCCAGCAGCTCCCACGGGTGGACTAGCGAAGAGGAGCAGTACTTC. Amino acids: CASSSHGWTSEEEQYF.

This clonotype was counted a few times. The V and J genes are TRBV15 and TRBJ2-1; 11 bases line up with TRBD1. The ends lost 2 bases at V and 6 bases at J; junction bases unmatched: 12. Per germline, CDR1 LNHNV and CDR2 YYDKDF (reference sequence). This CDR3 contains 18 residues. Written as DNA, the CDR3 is TGTGCCACCAGCAGACAGACCCCCGGGACAGGGGGGGTCAATGAGCAGTTCTTC. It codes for CATSRQTPGTGGVNEQFF.

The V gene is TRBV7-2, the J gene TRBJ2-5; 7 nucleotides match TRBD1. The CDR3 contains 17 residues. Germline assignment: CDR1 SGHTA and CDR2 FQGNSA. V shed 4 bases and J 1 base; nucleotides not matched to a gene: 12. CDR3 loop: CASSSNQRTGLQETQYF. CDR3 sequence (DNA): TGTGCCAGCAGCTCTAACCAAAGGACAGGTCTCCAAGAGACCCAGTACTTC.

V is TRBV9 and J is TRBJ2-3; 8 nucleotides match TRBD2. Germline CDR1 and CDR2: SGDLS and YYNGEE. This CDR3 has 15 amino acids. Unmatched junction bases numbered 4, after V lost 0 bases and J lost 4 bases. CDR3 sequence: CASSVASGLPDTQYF. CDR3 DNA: TGTGCCAGCAGCGTAGCTAGCGGGTTACCAGATACGCAGTATTTT.

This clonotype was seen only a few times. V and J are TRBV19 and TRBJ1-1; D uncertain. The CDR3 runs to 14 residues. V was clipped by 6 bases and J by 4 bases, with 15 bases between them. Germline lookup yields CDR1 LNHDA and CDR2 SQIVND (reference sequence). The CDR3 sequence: CASSLIGVATEAFF. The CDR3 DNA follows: TGTGCCAGTAGCCTGATCGGGGTGGCCACTGAAGCTTTCTTT.

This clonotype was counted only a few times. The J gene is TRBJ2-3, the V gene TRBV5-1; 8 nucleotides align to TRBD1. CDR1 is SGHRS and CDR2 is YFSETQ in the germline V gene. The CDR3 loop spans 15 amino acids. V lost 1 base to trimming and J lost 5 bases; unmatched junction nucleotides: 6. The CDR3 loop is CASSLMAGGVDTQYF. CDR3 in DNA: TGCGCCAGCAGCTTGATGGCAGGGGGCGTAGATACGCAGTATTTT.

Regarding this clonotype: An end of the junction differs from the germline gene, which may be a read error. CDR3 in DNA: TGTGCTAGCAGCTTAGCATGGGGGCAGGGCAATGAGCAGTTCTTC. The encoded protein is CASSLAWGQGNEQFF. V and J are TRBV7-7 and TRBJ2-1; possibly TRBD1 for D (6 bases). The CDR3 is 15 residues long. Germline CDR1 SSHAT, CDR2 FNYEAQ (reference sequence).

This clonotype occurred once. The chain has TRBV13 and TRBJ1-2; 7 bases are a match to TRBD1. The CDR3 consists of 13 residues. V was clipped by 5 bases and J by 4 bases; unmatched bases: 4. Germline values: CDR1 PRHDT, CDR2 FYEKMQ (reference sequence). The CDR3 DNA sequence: TGTGCCAGCAGCACCCGGGACAGCTATGGCTACACCTTC. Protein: CASSTRDSYGYTF. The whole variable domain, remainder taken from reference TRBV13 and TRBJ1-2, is AAGVIQSPRHLIKEKRETATLKCYPIPRHDTVYWYQQGPGQDPQFLISFYEKMQSDKGSIPDRFSAQQFSDYHSELNMSSLELGDSALYFCASSTRDSYGYTFGSGTRLTVV.

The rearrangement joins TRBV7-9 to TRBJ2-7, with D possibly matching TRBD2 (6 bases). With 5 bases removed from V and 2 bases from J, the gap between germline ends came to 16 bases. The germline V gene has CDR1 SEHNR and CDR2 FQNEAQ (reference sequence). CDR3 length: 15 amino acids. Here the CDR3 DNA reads TGTGCCAGCAGCCACGGAGGGTTAAACGCCTACGAGCAGTACTTC. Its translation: CASSHGGLNAYEQYF.

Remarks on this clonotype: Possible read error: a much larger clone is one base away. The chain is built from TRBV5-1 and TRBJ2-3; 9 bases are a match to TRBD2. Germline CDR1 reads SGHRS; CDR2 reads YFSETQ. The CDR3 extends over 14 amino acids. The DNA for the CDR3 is TGCGCCAGCTACCTTAGCGGGGGCACAGATACGAAGTATTTT. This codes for CASYLSGGTDTKYF.

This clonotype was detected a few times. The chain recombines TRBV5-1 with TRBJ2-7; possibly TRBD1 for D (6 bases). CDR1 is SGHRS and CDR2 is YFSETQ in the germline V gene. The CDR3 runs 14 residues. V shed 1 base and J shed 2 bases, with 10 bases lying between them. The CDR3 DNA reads TGCGCCAGCAGCTTGAGCAGGGACACCTACGAGCAGTACTTC. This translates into CASSLSRDTYEQYF.

CDR3 DNA sequence: TGTGCCAGCAGTAAAGCTGACCCGAACACCGGGGAGCTGTTTTTT. As protein: CASSKADPNTGELFF. The rearrangement links TRBV6-5 to TRBJ2-2; no clear D gene. Trimming took off 5 bases at V and 0 bases at J, with 10 bases between the two ends. Germline CDR1 MNHEY, CDR2 SVGAGI. The length of the CDR3 is 15 residues.

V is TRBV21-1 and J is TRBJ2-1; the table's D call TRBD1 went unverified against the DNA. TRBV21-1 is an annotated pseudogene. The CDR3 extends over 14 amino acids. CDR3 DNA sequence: TGTGCCAGCAGCAGACCAGGGATCTTCAATGAGCAGTTCTTC. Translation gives CASSRPGIFNEQFF.